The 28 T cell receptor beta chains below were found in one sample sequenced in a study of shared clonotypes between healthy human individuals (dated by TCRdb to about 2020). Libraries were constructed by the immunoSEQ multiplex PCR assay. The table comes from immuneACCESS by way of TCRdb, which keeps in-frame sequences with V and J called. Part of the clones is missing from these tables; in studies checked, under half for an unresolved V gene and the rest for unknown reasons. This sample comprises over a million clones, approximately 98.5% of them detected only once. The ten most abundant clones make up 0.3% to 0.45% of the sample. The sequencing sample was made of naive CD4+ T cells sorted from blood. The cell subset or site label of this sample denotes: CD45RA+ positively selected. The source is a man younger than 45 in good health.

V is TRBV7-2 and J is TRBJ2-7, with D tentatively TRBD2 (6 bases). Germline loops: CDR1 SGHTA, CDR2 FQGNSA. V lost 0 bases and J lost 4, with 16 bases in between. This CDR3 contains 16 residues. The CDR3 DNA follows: TGTGCCAGCAGCTTAGCGCCGGCGGGGACGATATACGAGCAGTACTTC. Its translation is CASSLAPAGTIYEQYF.

CDR3 in DNA: TGTGCCAGCAGCGAGAATAGCGCCTACGAGCAGTACTTC. As protein: CASSENSAYEQYF. The chain is built from TRBV5-4 and TRBJ2-7, with a weak D call TRBD2 (5 bases). Germline V gene lookup returns CDR1 SGHNT and CDR2 YYREEE (reference sequence). CDR3 length equals 13 residues. V lost 4 bases to trimming and J lost 2 bases, with 10 bases between them. The whole variable domain, remainder taken from reference TRBV5-4 and TRBJ2-7, is ETGVTQSPTHLIKTRGQQVTLRCSSQSGHNTVSWYQQALGQGPQFIFQYYREEENGRGNFPPRFSGLQFPNYSSELNVNALELDDSALYLCASSENSAYEQYFGPGTRLTVT.

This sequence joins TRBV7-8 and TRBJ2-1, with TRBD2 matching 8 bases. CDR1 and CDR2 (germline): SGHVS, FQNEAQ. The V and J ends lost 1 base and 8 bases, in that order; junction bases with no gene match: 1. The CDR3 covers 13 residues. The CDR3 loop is CASSLGGGYEQFF. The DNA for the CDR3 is TGTGCCAGCAGCTTAGGCGGGGGGTATGAGCAGTTCTTC.

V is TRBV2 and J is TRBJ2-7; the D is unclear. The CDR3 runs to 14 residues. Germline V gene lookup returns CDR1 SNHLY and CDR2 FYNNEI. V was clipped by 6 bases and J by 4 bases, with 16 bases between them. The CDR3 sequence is CASSDQNRLYEQYF. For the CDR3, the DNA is TGTGCCAGCAGCGACCAAAACCGATTGTACGAGCAGTACTTC.

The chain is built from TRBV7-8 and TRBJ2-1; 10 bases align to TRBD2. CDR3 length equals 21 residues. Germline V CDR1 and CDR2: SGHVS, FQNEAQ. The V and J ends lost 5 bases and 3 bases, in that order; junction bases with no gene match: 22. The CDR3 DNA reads TGTGCCAGCAGCCGATTTAGGGACTTTGGTAGCGGGAGGCCGTTCTACAATGAGCAGTTCTTC. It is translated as CASSRFRDFGSGRPFYNEQFF.

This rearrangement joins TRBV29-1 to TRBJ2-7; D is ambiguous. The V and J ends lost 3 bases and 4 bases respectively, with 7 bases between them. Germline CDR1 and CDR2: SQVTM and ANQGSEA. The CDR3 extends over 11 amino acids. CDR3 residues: CSVEGSYEQYF. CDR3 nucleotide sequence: TGCAGCGTTGAGGGGTCTTACGAGCAGTACTTC.

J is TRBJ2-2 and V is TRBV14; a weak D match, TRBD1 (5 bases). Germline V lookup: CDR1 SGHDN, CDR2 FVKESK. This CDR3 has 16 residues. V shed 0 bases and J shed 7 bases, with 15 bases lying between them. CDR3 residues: CASSQDQGRDVGELFF. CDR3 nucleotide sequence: TGTGCCAGCAGCCAAGATCAGGGCAGGGATGTCGGGGAGCTGTTTTTT.

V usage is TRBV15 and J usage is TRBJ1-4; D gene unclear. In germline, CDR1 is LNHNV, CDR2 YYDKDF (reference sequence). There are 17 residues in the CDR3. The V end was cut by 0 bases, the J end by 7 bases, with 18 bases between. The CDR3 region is CATSRDFRDMSGEKLFF. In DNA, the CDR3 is TGTGCCACCAGCAGAGATTTTAGGGATATGAGTGGTGAAAAACTGTTTTTT.

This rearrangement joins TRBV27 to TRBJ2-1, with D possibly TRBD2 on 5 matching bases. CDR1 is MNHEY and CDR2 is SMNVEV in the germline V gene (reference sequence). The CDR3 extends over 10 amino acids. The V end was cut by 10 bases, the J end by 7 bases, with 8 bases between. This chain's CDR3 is CAKERNEQFF. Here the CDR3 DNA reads TGTGCCAAGGAGCGGAATGAGCAGTTCTTC.

CDR3 DNA sequence: TGTGCCAGCAGCTTAGTTTTTCAAGCGTCCGGGACGGGTGATGGCTACACCTTC. This translates into CASSLVFQASGTGDGYTF. The chain has TRBV7-8 and TRBJ1-2, with D possibly being TRBD1 (5 bases). This CDR3 comprises 18 residues. CDR1 SGHVS and CDR2 FQNEAQ come from the germline V gene. Trimming stripped 1 base from V and 6 bases from J, with 24 bases between.

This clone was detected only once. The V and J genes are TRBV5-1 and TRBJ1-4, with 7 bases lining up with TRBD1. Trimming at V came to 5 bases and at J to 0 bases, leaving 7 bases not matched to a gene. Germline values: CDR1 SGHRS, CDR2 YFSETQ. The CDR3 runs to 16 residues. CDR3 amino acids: CASRGGQEATNEKLFF. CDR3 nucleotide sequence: TGCGCCAGCAGGGGAGGACAGGAGGCAACTAATGAAAAACTGTTTTTT.

CDR3 coding DNA: TGTGCCAGCAGCTTTGGGGAGGGACTAGCGGGCATCACAGATACGCAGTATTTT. Amino acid sequence: CASSFGEGLAGITDTQYF. The chain carries TRBV7-2 and TRBJ2-3, with 12 nucleotides matching TRBD2. Germline CDR1 SGHTA, CDR2 FQGNSA. This CDR3 contains 18 residues. J gave up 2 bases and V 3 bases, and 9 bases lay outside the gene matches.

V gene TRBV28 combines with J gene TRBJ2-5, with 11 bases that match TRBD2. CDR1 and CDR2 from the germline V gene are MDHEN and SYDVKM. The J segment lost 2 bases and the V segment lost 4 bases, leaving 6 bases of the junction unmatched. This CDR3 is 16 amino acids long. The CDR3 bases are TGTGCCAGCAGTTCAGGGACTAGCGGAAAACAAGAGACCCAGTACTTC. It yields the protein CASSSGTSGKQETQYF.

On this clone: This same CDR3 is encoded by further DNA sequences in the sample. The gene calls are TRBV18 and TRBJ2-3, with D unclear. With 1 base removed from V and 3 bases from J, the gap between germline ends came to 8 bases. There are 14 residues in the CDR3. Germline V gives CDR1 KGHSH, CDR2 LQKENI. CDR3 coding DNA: TGTGCCAGCTCACCACTCGGGTCTACAGATACGCAGTATTTT. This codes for CASSPLGSTDTQYF.

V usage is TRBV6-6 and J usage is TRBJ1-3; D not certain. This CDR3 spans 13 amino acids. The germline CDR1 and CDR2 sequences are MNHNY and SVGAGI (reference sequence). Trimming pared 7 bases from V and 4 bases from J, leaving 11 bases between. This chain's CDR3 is CASTIWSGNTIYF. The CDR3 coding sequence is TGTGCCAGCACGATATGGTCCGGAAACACCATATATTTT.

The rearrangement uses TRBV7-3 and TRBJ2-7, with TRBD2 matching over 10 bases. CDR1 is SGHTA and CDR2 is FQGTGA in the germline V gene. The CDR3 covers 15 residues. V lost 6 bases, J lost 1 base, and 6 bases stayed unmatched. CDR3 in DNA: TGTGCCAGCAGTTTGACTAGCGGGCTATCCTACGAGCAGTACTTC. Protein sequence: CASSLTSGLSYEQYF.

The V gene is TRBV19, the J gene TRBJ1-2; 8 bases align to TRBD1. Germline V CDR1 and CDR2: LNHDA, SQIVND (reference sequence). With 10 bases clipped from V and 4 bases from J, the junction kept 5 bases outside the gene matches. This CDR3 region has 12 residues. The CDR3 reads CATSDRVYGYTF. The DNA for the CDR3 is TGTGCCACCTCGGACAGGGTCTATGGCTACACCTTC. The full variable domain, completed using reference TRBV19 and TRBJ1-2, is DGGITQSPKYLFRKEGQNVTLSCEQNLNHDAMYWYRQDPGQGLRLIYYSQIVNDFQKGDIAEGYSVSREKKESFPLTVTSAQKNPTAFYLCATSDRVYGYTFGSGTRLTVV.

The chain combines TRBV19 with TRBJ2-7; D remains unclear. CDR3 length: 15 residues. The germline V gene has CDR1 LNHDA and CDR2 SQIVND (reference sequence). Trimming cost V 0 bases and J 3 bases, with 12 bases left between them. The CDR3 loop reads CASSIDPAVIYEQYF. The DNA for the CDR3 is TGTGCCAGTAGTATAGATCCTGCTGTCATCTACGAGCAGTACTTC.

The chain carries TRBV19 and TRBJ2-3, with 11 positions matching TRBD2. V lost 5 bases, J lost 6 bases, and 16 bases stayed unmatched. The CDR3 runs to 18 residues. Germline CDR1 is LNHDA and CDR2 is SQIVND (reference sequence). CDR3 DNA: TGTGCCAGTAGTTTTCGGCCCCTGACTAGCGGGACTGGTGATACGCAGTATTTT. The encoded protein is CASSFRPLTSGTGDTQYF.

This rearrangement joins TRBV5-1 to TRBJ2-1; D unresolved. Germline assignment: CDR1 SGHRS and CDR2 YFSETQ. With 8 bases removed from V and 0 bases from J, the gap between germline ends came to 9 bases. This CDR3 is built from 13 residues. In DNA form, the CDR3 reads TGCGCCAGTTCCATAGGCTCCTACAATGAGCAGTTCTTC. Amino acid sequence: CASSIGSYNEQFF.

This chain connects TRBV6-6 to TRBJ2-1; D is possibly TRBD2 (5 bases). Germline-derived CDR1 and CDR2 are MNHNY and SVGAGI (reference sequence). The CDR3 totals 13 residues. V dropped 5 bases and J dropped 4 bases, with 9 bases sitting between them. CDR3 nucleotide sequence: TGTGCCAGCAGTAAGGACTTGTACAATGAGCAGTTCTTC. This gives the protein CASSKDLYNEQFF.

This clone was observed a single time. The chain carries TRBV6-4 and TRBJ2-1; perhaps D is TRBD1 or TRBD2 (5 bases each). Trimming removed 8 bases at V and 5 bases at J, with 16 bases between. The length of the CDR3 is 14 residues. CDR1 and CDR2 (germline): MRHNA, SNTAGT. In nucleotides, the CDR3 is TGTGCCAGCCGCCGTCGGGACGGGAACAATGAGCAGTTCTTC. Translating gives CASRRRDGNNEQFF.

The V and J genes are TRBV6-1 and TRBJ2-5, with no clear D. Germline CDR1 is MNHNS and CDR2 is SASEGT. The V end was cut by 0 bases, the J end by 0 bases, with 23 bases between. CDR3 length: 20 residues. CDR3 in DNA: TGTGCCAGCAGTGAAGCGCTTTTTCCTGGCCGAACCCACTACCAAGAGACCCAGTACTTC. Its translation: CASSEALFPGRTHYQETQYF.

CDR3 in amino acids: CASSYITGGMNEQFF. The CDR3, as DNA: TGCGCCAGCAGCTACATTACAGGGGGCATGAATGAGCAGTTCTTC. The chain joins TRBV5-1 to TRBJ2-1; 9 bases line up with TRBD1. Germline CDR1 reads SGHRS; CDR2 reads YFSETQ. J lost 7 bases, V lost 3 bases, and 8 bases had no gene match. The CDR3 covers 15 residues.

The DNA of the CDR3 is TGCGCCAGCAGCCAAGATCCCAGCAGCTATGGCTACACCTTC. It specifies CASSQDPSSYGYTF. The rearrangement links TRBV4-1 to TRBJ1-2; D is ambiguous. Trimming shortened V by 0 bases and J by 4 bases, and 9 bases separated the two germline ends. The CDR3 has 14 amino acids. Germline V gives CDR1 MGHRA, CDR2 YSYEKL.

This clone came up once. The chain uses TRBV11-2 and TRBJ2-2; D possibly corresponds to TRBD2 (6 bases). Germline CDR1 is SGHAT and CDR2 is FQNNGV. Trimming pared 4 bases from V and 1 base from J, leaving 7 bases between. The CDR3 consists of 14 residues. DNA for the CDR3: TGTGCCAGCAGCTGGGACTGGAACACCGGGGAGCTGTTTTTT. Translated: CASSWDWNTGELFF.

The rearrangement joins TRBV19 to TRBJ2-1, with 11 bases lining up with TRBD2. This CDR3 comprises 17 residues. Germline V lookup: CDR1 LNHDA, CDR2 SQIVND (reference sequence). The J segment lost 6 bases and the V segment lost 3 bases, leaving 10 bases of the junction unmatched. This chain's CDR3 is CASSMNPVLAGVNEQFF. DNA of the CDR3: TGTGCCAGTAGTATGAACCCCGTACTAGCGGGAGTCAATGAGCAGTTCTTC.

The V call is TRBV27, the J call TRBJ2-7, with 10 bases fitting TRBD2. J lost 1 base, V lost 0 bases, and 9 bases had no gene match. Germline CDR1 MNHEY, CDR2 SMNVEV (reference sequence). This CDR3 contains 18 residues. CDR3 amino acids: CASSLSRAGTSVSYEQYF. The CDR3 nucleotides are TGTGCCAGCAGTTTATCGCGGGCCGGGACTAGCGTTTCCTACGAGCAGTACTTC.